Only one count was recorded for the clone carrying this T cell receptor beta chain. Its specificity is not known. The CDR3 covers 16 residues. V shed 6 bases and J 0 bases; nucleotides not matched to a gene: 10. The germline V gene has CDR1 ENHRY and CDR2 SYGVKD. The data are from a study of identical twins. Study conclusions and caveats: For zero-insertion analyses, partial confounding could come from invariant MAIT and iNKT cells.

TCRdb independently ran MiXCR on the 5' RACE reads; one entry per CDR3 protein. The sample lists around 1.7 million distinct CDR3 sequences; around 29% were seen once. The receptor was derived from a newborn girl in good health. V and J are TRBV10-3 and TRBJ1-1; 7 nucleotides match TRBD1. The sample comprised cord blood. CDR3 loop: CAIRSQGGRVNTEAFF. Here the CDR3 DNA reads TGTGCCATCAGGTCGCAGGGGGGGAGGGTGAACACTGAAGCTTTCTTT.